This T cell receptor (beta chain) was obtained from a study of blood T cell repertoires in COVID-19. Looking at the study overall: Both acute and convalescent COVID-19 samples were obtained from the United States, Italy and Spain. Sample material is recorded as cDNA or gDNA derived from T cells, B-cell-depleted T cells, or PBMCs.

Original processing notes: Reference gene primer amplification in the assay estimated nucleated cell counts. Clones were sequenced by immunoSEQ multiplex PCR, and TCRdb holds only the in-frame ones, with some missing. V, J and clone size are those of that table, while D and trimming were read from the DNA. The sample holds some 82,000 clones; around 81% are singletons and the top ten take about 45%. V dropped 4 bases and J dropped 0 bases, with 10 bases sitting between them. Per the germline V gene, CDR1 is SNHLY and CDR2 is FYNNEI. The CDR3 sequence is 14 residues long. The clonotype originates from a man at least 80 years old with acute or convalescent COVID-19. The rearrangement links TRBV2 to TRBJ2-7; a weak D match, TRBD1 (6 bases). Material for sequencing was peripheral blood. CDR3 in amino acids: CASSAQGSSYEQYF. The CDR3 DNA is TGTGCCAGCAGTGCCCAGGGGTCCTCCTACGAGCAGTACTTC.